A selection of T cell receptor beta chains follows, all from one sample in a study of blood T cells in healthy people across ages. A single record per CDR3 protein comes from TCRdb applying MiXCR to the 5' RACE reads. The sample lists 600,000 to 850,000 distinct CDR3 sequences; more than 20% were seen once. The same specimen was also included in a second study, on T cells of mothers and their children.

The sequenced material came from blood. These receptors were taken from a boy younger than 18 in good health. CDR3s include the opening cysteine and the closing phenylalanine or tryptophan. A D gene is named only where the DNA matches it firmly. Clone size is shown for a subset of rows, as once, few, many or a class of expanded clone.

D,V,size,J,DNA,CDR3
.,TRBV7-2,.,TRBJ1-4,TGTGCCAGCAGCGTGAACCAGGGGTATAATGGAAAACTGTTTTTT,CASSVNQGYNGKLFF
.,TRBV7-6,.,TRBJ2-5,TGTGCCAGCAGCTTAACGCCTAGCGCACAAGAGACCCAGTACTTC,CASSLTPSAQETQYF
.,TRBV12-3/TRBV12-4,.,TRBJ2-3,TGTGCCAGCAGTCTCTCTCCGGTGCGGGGTAATACGCAGTATTTT,CASSLSPVRGNTQYF
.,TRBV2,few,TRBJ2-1,TGTGCCAGCAAAGAGCTGAGCTCCTACAATGAGCAGTTCTTC,CASKELSSYNEQFF
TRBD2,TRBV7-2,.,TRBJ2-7,TGTGCCAGCAGCTACCTAGCGGGGGGCCACTACGAGCAGTACTTC,CASSYLAGGHYEQYF
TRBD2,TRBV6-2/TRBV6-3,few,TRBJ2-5,TGTGCCAGCAGTTACTCGACTAGCGGGGGGTTAGAGACCCAGTACTTC,CASSYSTSGGLETQYF
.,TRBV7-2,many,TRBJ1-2,TGTGCCAGCAGCTCCAGGGGTGGGGGCTACACCTTC,CASSSRGGGYTF
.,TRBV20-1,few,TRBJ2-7,TGCAGTGCTAGATGGGAGTCGTACGAGCAGTACTTC,CSARWESYEQYF
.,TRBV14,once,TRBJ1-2,TGTGCCAGCAGCGCGAGGTACTATGGCTACACCTTC,CASSARYYGYTF
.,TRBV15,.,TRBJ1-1,TGTGCCACCAGCACTTACAGGAGCACTGAAGCTTTCTTT,CATSTYRSTEAFF
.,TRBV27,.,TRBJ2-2,TGTGCCAGCAGTTTGTTGGGGAACACCGGGGAGCTGGTTTTT,CASSLLGNTGELVF
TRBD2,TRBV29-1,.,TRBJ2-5,TGCAGCGTTGTCCGGGAGGGCCTAGAGACCCAGTACTTC,CSVVREGLETQYF
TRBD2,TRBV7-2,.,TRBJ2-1,TGTGCCAGCAGCTTAGATCCAGCGGGATATCGCAATGAGCAGTTCTTC,CASSLDPAGYRNEQFF
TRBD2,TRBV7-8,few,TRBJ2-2,TGTGCCAGCAGATTAGCGGGATCAAACACCGGGGAGCTGTTTTTT,CASRLAGSNTGELFF
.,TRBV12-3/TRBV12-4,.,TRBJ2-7,TGTGCCAGCAGTCCCCCCCTAGTCTCCTACGAGCAGTACTTC,CASSPPLVSYEQYF
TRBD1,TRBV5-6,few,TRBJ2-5,TGTGCCAGCAGCGGACAACAGGGGTGGGAGGAGACCCAGTACTTC,CASSGQQGWEETQYF
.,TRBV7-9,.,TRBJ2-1,TGTGCCAGCAGCGACCCGGGGAGTTACAATGAGCAGTTCTTC,CASSDPGSYNEQFF